This entry lists 8 T cell receptor beta chains sequenced from one sample in a study of blood T cell repertoires in COVID-19. Assay used: immunoSEQ multiplex PCR; TCRdb lists only in-frame clones, some missing. The sample carries a few hundred thousand clones, around 80% recorded once. Sequenced material: peripheral blood. The origin of the receptors is a woman in her sixties or seventies with acute or convalescent COVID-19.

V gene TRBV7-8 combines with J gene TRBJ2-7; a weak D match, TRBD2 (6 bases). Germline values: CDR1 SGHVS, CDR2 FQNEAQ. CDR3 size: 15 residues. V lost 2 bases and J 2 bases, leaving 13 bases between the germline ends. For the CDR3, the DNA is TGTGCCAGCAGCTTATATCCGGGACTCCCCTACGAGCAGTACTTC. Translated, it gives CASSLYPGLPYEQYF.

This chain joins TRBV28 and TRBJ2-7; 8 positions agree with TRBD1. This CDR3 contains 14 residues. Trimming at V came to 5 bases and at J to 4 bases, leaving 7 bases not matched to a gene. The V gene's germline CDR1 is MDHEN and CDR2 SYDVKM. The CDR3 reads CASSPGTGGYEQYV. The CDR3 DNA reads as TGTGCCAGCAGTCCCGGGACAGGAGGTTACGAGCAGTACGTC.

The chain recombines TRBV11-2 with TRBJ2-1; 11 positions match TRBD2. Germline V gives CDR1 SGHAT, CDR2 FQNNGV. Germline trimming cut 4 bases from V and 4 bases from J; bases unmatched to any gene: 6. This CDR3 is built from 16 residues. Here the CDR3 reads CASSYSGGARYNEQFF. The CDR3 DNA sequence: TGTGCCAGCAGCTATAGCGGGGGGGCACGTTACAATGAGCAGTTCTTC.

The gene calls are TRBV5-1 and TRBJ2-3, with D possibly being TRBD2 (6 bases). Germline-derived CDR1 and CDR2 are SGHRS and YFSETQ. The CDR3 is 14 amino acids. The ends were cut back, 4 bases at V and 0 bases at J, with 9 bases in the middle. The CDR3, as DNA: TGCGCCAGCAGCACCGGGGGAAGCACAGATACGCAGTATTTT. Translated: CASSTGGSTDTQYF.

This chain joins TRBV14 and TRBJ2-3, with a weak D call TRBD1 (6 bases). Trimming removed 1 base at V and 8 bases at J, with 7 bases between. Germline V gene lookup returns CDR1 SGHDN and CDR2 FVKESK. This CDR3 comprises 12 residues. The CDR3 region is CASSQGGLTQYF. The CDR3 coding sequence is TGTGCCAGCAGCCAAGGGGGGCTTACGCAGTATTTT.

The J gene is TRBJ1-1, the V gene TRBV5-4; 8 bases fit TRBD1. Germline lookup yields CDR1 SGHNT and CDR2 YYREEE (reference sequence). This CDR3 has 17 residues. With V trimmed by 3 bases and J by 1 base, 11 bases remained unmatched. Here the CDR3 reads CASSSIGGDRTNTEAFF. The CDR3 bases are TGTGCCAGCAGCTCAATAGGCGGGGACAGGACGAACACTGAAGCTTTCTTT.

V and J are TRBV4-1 and TRBJ1-4, with D hard to call. This CDR3 is built from 15 residues. Trimming took off 4 bases at V and 2 bases at J, with 11 bases between the two ends. The germline gives CDR1 MGHRA, CDR2 YSYEKL. The chain's CDR3 is CASSPGSGTNEKLFF. CDR3 in DNA: TGCGCCAGCAGCCCAGGATCGGGGACTAATGAAAAACTGTTTTTT.

The chain couples TRBV24-1 to TRBJ2-5; TRBD2 matches 8 bases. Unmatched junction bases numbered 4, after V lost 4 bases and J lost 1 base. Germline CDR1 reads KGHDR; CDR2 reads SFDVKD. This CDR3 comprises 15 residues. The chain's CDR3 is CATSDMRGVQETQYF. As DNA, the CDR3 is TGTGCCACCAGTGACATGCGGGGGGTCCAAGAGACCCAGTACTTC.